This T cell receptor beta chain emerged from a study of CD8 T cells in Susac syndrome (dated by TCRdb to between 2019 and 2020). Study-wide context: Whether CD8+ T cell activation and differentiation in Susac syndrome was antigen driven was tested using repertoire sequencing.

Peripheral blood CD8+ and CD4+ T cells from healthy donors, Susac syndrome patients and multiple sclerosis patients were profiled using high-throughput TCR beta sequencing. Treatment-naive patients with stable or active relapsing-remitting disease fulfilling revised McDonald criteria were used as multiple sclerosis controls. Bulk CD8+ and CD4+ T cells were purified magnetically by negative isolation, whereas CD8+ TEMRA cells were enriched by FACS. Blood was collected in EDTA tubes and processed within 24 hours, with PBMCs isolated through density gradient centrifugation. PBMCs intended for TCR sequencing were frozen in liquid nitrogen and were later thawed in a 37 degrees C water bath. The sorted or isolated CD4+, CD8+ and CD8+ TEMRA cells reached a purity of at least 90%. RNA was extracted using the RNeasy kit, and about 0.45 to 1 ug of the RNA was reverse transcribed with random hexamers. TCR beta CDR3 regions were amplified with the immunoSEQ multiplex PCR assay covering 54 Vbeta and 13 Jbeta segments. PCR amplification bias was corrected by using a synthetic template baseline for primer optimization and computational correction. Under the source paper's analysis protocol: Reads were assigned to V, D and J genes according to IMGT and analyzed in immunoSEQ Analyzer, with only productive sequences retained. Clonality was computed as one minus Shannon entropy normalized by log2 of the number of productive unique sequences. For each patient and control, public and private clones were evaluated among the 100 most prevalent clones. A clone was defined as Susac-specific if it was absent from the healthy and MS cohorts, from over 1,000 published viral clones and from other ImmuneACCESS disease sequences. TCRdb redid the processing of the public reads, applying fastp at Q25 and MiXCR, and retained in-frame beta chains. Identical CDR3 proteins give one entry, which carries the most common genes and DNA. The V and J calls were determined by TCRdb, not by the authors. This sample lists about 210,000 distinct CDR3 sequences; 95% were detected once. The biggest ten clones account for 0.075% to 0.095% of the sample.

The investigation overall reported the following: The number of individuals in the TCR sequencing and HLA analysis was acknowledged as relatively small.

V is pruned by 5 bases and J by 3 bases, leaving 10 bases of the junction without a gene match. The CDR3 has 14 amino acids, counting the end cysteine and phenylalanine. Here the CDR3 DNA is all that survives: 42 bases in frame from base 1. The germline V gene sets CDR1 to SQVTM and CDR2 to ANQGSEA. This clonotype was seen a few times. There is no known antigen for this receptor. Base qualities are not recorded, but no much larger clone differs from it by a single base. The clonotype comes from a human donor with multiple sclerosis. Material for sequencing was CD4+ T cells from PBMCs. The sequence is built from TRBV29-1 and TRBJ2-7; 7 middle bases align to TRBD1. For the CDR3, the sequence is CSVPKGAGGYEQYF. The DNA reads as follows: TGCAGCGTTCCAAAGGGTGCAGGGGGCTACGAGCAGTACTTC.